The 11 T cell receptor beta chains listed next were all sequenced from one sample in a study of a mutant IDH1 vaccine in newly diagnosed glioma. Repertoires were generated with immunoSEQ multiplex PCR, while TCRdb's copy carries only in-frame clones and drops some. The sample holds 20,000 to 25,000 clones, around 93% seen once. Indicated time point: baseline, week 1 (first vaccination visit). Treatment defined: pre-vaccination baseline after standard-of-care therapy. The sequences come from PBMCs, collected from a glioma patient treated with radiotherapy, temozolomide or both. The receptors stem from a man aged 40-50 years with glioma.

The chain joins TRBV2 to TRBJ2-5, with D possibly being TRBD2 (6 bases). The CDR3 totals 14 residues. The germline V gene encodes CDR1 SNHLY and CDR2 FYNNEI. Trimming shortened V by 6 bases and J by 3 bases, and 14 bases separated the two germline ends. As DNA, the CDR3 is TGTGCCAGCAGCCCCCAAACGGGAGAAGAGACCCAGTACTTC. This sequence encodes CASSPQTGEETQYF.

This CDR3 is CATSPPGPSTGELFF. The CDR3 region has the DNA TGTGCCACCAGCCCCCCCGGACCAAGCACCGGGGAGCTGTTTTTT. The chain joins TRBV15 to TRBJ2-2; D remains unclear. Germline values: CDR1 LNHNV, CDR2 YYDKDF (reference sequence). This CDR3 has 15 amino acids. The ends were cut back, 5 bases at V and 4 bases at J, with 14 bases in the middle.

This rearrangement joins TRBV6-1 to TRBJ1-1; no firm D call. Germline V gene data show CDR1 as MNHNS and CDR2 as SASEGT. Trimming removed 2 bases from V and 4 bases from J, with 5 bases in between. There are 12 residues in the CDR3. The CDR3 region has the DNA TGTGCCAGCAGTGAAAGGGCCACTGAAGCTTTCTTT. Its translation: CASSERATEAFF.

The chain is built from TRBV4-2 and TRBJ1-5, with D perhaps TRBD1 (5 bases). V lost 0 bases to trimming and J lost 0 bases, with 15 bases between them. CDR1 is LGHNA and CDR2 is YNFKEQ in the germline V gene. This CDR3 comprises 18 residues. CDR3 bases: TGTGCCAGCAGCCAAGACATCCAGGGAGGACTTAGCAATCAGCCCCAGCATTTT. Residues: CASSQDIQGGLSNQPQHF.

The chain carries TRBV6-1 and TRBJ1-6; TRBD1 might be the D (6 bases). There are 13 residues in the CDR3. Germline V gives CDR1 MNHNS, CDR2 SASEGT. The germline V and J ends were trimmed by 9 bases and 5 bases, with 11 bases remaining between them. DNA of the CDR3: TGTGCCAGTATGACAGGCGATAATTCACCCCTCCACTTT. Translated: CASMTGDNSPLHF.

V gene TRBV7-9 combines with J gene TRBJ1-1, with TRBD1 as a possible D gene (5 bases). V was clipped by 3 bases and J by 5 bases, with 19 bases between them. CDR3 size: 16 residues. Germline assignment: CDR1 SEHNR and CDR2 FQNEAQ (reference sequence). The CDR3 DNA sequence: TGTGCCAGCAGCTTCAGCAAGGTCGCAGGGATTACTGAAGCTTTCTTT. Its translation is CASSFSKVAGITEAFF.

The CDR3 DNA follows: TGTGCCAGCAGCTCGGGACCAAGGGTATACAATGAGCAGTTCTTC. Translation: CASSSGPRVYNEQFF. The chain couples TRBV7-9 to TRBJ2-1; D tentatively fits TRBD1 or TRBD2 (5 bases each). V lost 4 bases and J 4 bases, leaving 14 bases between the germline ends. Per the germline V gene, CDR1 is SEHNR and CDR2 is FQNEAQ (reference sequence). The CDR3 has 15 residues.

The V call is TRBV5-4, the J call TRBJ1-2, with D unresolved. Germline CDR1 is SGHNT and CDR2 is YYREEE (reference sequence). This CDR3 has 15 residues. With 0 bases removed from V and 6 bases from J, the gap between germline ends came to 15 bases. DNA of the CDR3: TGTGCCAGCAGCTTGGGCGGAGGGCCTCGGGATGGCTACACCTTC. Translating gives CASSLGGGPRDGYTF.

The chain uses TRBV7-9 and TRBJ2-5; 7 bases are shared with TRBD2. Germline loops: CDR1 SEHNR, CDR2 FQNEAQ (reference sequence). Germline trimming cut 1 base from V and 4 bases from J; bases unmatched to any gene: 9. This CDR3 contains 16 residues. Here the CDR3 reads CASSLVSASGSETQYF. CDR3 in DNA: TGTGCCAGCAGCTTAGTTTCCGCTAGCGGATCAGAGACCCAGTACTTC.

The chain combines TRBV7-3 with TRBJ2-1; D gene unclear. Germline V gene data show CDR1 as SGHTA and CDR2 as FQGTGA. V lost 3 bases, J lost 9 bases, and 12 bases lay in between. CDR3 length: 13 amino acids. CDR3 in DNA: TGTGCCAGCAGCTTTCTGGGTTATGGTGAGCAGTTCTTC. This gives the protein CASSFLGYGEQFF. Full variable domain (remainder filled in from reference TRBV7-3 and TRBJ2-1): GAGVSQTPSNKVTEKGKYVELRCDPISGHTALYWYRQSLGQGPEFLIYFQGTGAADDSGLPNDRFFAVRPEGSVSTLKIQRTERGDSAVYLCASSFLGYGEQFFGPGTRLTVL.

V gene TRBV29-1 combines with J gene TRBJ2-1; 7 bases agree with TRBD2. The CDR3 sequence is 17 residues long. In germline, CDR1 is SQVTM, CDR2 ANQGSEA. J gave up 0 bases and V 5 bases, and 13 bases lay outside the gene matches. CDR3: CSVQRLADSHSYNEQFF. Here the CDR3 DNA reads TGCAGCGTTCAACGGCTAGCGGATTCCCACTCCTACAATGAGCAGTTCTTC.